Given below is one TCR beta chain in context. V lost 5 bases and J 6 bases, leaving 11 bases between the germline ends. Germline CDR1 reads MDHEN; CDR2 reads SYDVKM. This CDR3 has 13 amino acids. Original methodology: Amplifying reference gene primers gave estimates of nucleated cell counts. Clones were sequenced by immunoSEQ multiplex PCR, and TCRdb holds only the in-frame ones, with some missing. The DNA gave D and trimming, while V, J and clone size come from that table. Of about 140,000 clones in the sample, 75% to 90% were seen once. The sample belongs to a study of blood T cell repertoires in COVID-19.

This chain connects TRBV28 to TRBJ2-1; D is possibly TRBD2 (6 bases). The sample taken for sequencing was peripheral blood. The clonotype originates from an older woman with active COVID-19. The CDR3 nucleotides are TGTGCCAGCAGTGGGCGACTAGGCAATGAGCAGTTCTTC. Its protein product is CASSGRLGNEQFF.